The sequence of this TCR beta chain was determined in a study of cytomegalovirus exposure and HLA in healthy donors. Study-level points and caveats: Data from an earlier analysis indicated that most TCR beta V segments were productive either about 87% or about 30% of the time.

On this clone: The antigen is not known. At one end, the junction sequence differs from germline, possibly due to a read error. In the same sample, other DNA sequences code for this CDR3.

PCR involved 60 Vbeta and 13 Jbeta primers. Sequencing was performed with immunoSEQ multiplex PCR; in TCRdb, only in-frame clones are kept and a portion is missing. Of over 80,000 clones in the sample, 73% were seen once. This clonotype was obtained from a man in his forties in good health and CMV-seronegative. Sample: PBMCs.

This CDR3 reads CATSRGRDSYNSPLHF. The CDR3 DNA sequence: TGTGCCACCAGCAGGGGGCGGGACTCCTATAATTCGCCCCTCCACTTT. The chain combines TRBV15 with TRBJ1-6, with a weak D call TRBD1 (5 bases). CDR3 length equals 16 residues. Germline-derived CDR1 and CDR2 are LNHNV and YYDKDF (reference sequence).